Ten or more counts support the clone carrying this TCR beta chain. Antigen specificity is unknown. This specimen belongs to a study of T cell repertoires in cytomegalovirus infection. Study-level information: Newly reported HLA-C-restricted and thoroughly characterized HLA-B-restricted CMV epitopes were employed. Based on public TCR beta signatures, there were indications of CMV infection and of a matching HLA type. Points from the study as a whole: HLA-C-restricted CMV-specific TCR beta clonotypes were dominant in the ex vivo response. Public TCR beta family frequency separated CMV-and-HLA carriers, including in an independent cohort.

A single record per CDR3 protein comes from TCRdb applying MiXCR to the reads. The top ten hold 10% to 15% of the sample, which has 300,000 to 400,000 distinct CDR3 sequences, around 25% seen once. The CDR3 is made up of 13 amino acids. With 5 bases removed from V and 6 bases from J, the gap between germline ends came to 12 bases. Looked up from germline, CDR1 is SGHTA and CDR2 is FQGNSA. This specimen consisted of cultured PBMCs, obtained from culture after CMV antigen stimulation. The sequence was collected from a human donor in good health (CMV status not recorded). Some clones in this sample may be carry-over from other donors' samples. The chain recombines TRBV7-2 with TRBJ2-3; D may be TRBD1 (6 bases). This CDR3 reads CASSPRGWDTQYF. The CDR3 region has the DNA TGTGCCAGCAGCCCAAGGGGGTGGGATACGCAGTATTTT.